The 22 T cell receptor beta chains in this list originate from one sample, sequenced in a study of T cell repertoires in cytomegalovirus infection. Their cognate antigens are unknown. From the reads, TCRdb called clonotypes with MiXCR, one entry per CDR3 protein. The sample holds 650,000 to 900,000 distinct CDR3 sequences, around a third seen once. This specimen consisted of cultured CD8+ T cells from PBMCs, obtained from culture after CMV antigen stimulation. The origin of the receptors is a human donor in good health (CMV status not recorded). Some clones in this sample may be carry-over from other donors' samples.

The rearrangement joins TRBV19 to TRBJ1-2; D possibly corresponds to TRBD1 (6 bases). Trimming stripped 6 bases from V and 2 bases from J, with 13 bases between. Germline V gives CDR1 LNHDA, CDR2 SQIVND (reference sequence). The CDR3 totals 14 residues. The CDR3 coding sequence is TGTGCCAGTAGCCAACCGGGACACAACTATGGCTACACCTTC. Its protein is CASSQPGHNYGYTF.

This clonotype was seen only a few times. V is TRBV6-8 and J is TRBJ1-1, with D perhaps TRBD1 (6 bases). The CDR3 loop spans 14 amino acids. Germline V gene lookup returns CDR1 MNHGY and CDR2 SAAAGT. V lost 7 bases to trimming and J lost 0 bases, with 12 bases between them. The DNA for the CDR3 is TGTGCCAGCATAGGGACACCATTGAACACTGAAGCTTTCTTT. Translation gives CASIGTPLNTEAFF.

There are a few counts of this clonotype. The rearrangement joins TRBV19 to TRBJ1-5; TRBD1 is a possible D gene (6 bases). Germline-derived CDR1 and CDR2 are LNHDA and SQIVND (reference sequence). The CDR3 runs to 15 residues. V gave up 5 bases and J gave up 0 bases, with 11 bases separating them. CDR3 loop: CASSLNRVSNQPQHF. The CDR3, as DNA: TGTGCCAGTAGTTTAAACAGGGTTAGCAATCAGCCCCAGCATTTT.

This clonotype turned up a few times. The V gene is TRBV12-3 or TRBV12-4, the J gene TRBJ2-3; D unclear. The CDR3 extends over 15 amino acids. Trimming stripped 3 bases from V and 4 bases from J, with 14 bases between. The CDR3 DNA reads TGTGCCAGCAGTTTTATAACTACGAGCTCAGATACGCAGTATTTT. This gives the protein CASSFITTSSDTQYF.

This clonotype has only a few counts. The V gene is TRBV10-3, the J gene TRBJ2-1; D gene ambiguous. The CDR3 consists of 14 residues. V was pared by 0 bases and J by 8 bases, with 11 bases between. Germline CDR1 is ENHRY and CDR2 is SYGVKD. The CDR3 region is CAISESRATDEQFF. The CDR3 nucleotides are TGTGCCATCAGTGAGTCAAGGGCCACGGATGAGCAGTTCTTC.

This clonotype was seen more than once but under ten times. The chain employs TRBV25-1 and TRBJ1-3; no reliable D call. Per germline, CDR1 MGHDK and CDR2 SYGVNS. V was shortened by 3 bases and J by 3 bases, with 9 bases between the two germline ends. The CDR3 contains 14 residues. The CDR3 region is CASSEGSGGNTIYF. CDR3 nucleotides: TGTGCCAGCAGTGAGGGTAGCGGTGGAAACACCATATATTTT. Using reference TRBV25-1 and TRBJ1-3 for the parts outside the CDR3, the full variable domain is EADIYQTPRYLVIGTGKKITLECSQTMGHDKMYWYQQDPGMELHLIHYSYGVNSTEKGDLSSESTVSRIRTEHFPLTLESARPSHTSQYLCASSEGSGGNTIYFGEGSWLTVV.

Note on this clonotype: A single base separates this from a much larger clone, so it may be a read error. The rearrangement links TRBV29-1 to TRBJ2-1; 9 positions match TRBD2. The CDR3 contains 15 residues. Per the germline V gene, CDR1 is SQVTM and CDR2 is ANQGSEA. V was clipped by 3 bases and J by 4 bases; unmatched bases: 7. The CDR3 reads CSVEGTSREYNEQFF. DNA for the CDR3: TGCAGCGTTGAGGGGACTAGCAGGGAGTACAATGAGCAGTTCTTC.

In its sample, this clonotype was seen a few times. This chain connects TRBV7-9 to TRBJ2-1; 8 bases map to TRBD1. Per the germline V gene, CDR1 is SEHNR and CDR2 is FQNEAQ (reference sequence). V dropped 5 bases and J dropped 9; count of bases not matched to a gene: 9. This CDR3 has 14 amino acids. The CDR3 region is CASSPGGLGFEQFF. CDR3 bases: TGTGCCAGCAGCCCAGGGGGCCTTGGGTTTGAGCAGTTCTTC.

The chain has TRBV5-8 and TRBJ2-6, with 14 bases lining up with TRBD2. V shed 0 bases and J 3 bases; nucleotides not matched to a gene: 2. Germline V lookup: CDR1 SGHTS, CDR2 YDEGEE. The length of the CDR3 is 18 residues. The CDR3 sequence is CASSLGLAGGYGANVLTF. CDR3 bases: TGTGCCAGCAGCTTGGGACTAGCGGGGGGGTATGGGGCCAACGTCCTGACTTTC.

This clonotype was found a few times. The chain employs TRBV7-9 and TRBJ2-5; 10 bases map to TRBD1. With 3 bases clipped from V and 5 bases from J, the junction kept 9 bases outside the gene matches. CDR1 SEHNR and CDR2 FQNEAQ come from the germline V gene (reference sequence). The length of the CDR3 is 16 residues. CDR3 residues: CASSFVETGGRETQYF. CDR3 nucleotide sequence: TGTGCCAGCAGCTTCGTCGAGACAGGGGGCCGGGAGACCCAGTACTTC.

This clonotype was seen a handful of times. The rearrangement uses TRBV6-2 or TRBV6-3 and TRBJ2-1; D is possibly TRBD1 (6 bases). Germline-derived CDR1 and CDR2 are MNHEY and SVGEGT. Trimming cost V 7 bases and J 3 bases, with 16 bases left between them. The CDR3 is 15 amino acids. This CDR3 is CASNFQGTYYNEQFF. The CDR3 nucleotides are TGTGCCAGCAATTTCCAGGGGACCTACTACAATGAGCAGTTCTTC.

The chain uses TRBV4-1 and TRBJ1-2; D is perhaps TRBD1 (5 bases). Looked up from germline, CDR1 is MGHRA and CDR2 is YSYEKL. This CDR3 has 11 amino acids. V was trimmed by 3 bases and J by 9 bases, leaving 8 bases between them. CDR3 DNA: TGCGCCAGCAGCCAGGGGGGGAGCTACACCTTC. Protein: CASSQGGSYTF.

This clonotype was seen a handful of times. The J gene is TRBJ2-2, the V gene TRBV2; the D gene could be TRBD1 or TRBD2 (5 bases each). V gave up 3 bases and J gave up 5 bases, with 13 bases separating them. The CDR3 runs 15 residues. Germline CDR1 SNHLY, CDR2 FYNNEI. The CDR3 is CASSDPGTFTGELFF. CDR3 in DNA: TGTGCCAGCAGTGATCCTGGGACCTTTACCGGGGAGCTGTTTTTT.

This clonotype was counted ten times or more. The V gene is TRBV12-3 or TRBV12-4, the J gene TRBJ2-2, with a tentative D call TRBD2 (7 bases). The CDR3 sequence is 14 residues long. The V end was cut by 5 bases, the J end by 2 bases, with 9 bases between. The CDR3 DNA follows: TGTGCCAGCAGTCGGGGGGCCAACACCGGGGAGCTGTTTTTT. Translating it yields CASSRGANTGELFF.

This clonotype was picked up a small number of times. The rearrangement uses TRBV7-6 and TRBJ1-1; a weak D match, TRBD1 (6 bases). The CDR3 contains 14 residues. V was clipped by 5 bases and J by 4 bases, with 14 bases between them. The germline CDR1 and CDR2 sequences are SGHVS and FNYEAQ. The CDR3 coding sequence is TGTGCCAGCAGCCTCCGACAGGTTGTCACTGAAGCTTTCTTT. Encoded protein: CASSLRQVVTEAFF.

This rearrangement joins TRBV12-3 or TRBV12-4 to TRBJ2-6, with 7 bases identical to TRBD2. V lost 6 bases to trimming and J lost 1 base; unmatched junction nucleotides: 18. The CDR3 length is 20 residues. This CDR3 is CASSGSSLAAFGSGANVLTF. The CDR3 nucleotides read TGTGCCAGCAGCGGATCATCCCTAGCGGCTTTTGGGTCTGGGGCCAACGTCCTGACTTTC.

Comments on this clonotype: A junction boundary mismatches the germline segment, possibly from a read error. This chain uses TRBV7-7 with TRBJ2-5; TRBD2 might be the D (6 bases). This CDR3 has 15 residues. Per germline, CDR1 SSHAT and CDR2 FNYEAQ (reference sequence). The CDR3 sequence is CASSLAAGYGETQYF. CDR3 DNA sequence: TGTGCTAGCAGCTTAGCGGCGGGTTATGGAGAGACCCAGTACTTC.

Many counts were recorded for this clonotype. V gene TRBV6-1 combines with J gene TRBJ2-1, with 13 bases aligning to TRBD2. V shed 6 bases, J shed 0 bases, and the junction held 8 bases outside the gene matches. The CDR3 is 18 residues long. The V gene's germline CDR1 is MNHNS and CDR2 SASEGT. CDR3 sequence reads: CASRELAGGRSSYNEQFF. For the CDR3, the DNA is TGTGCCAGCAGGGAACTAGCGGGGGGGCGAAGCTCCTACAATGAGCAGTTCTTC.

This clonotype has a handful of counts. This chain connects TRBV12-3 or TRBV12-4 to TRBJ1-2, with 11 bases that match TRBD1. The CDR3 consists of 18 residues. Trimming removed 3 bases from V and 0 bases from J; junction bases left unmatched: 9. CDR3 DNA: TGTGCCAGCAGTTTTTTTGGGTGGACAGGGGGCGCTAACTATGGCTACACCTTC. It encodes CASSFFGWTGGANYGYTF.

Regarding this clonotype: The CDR3 end shows no conserved phenylalanine or tryptophan, and so a read error is likely. The V gene is TRBV12-3 or TRBV12-4, the J gene TRBJ1-1; possible D gene TRBD1, 5 bases. Trimming cost V 4 bases and J 1 base, with 19 bases left between them. The CDR3 contains 17 residues. This CDR3 is CASSSWDWPWRNTEAFL. The DNA for the CDR3 is TGTGCCAGCAGTTCTTGGGACTGGCCTTGGAGGAACACTGAAGCTTTCCTT.

This sequence joins TRBV11-2 and TRBJ2-5, with D perhaps matching TRBD1 or TRBD2 (5 bases each). Germline CDR1 SGHAT, CDR2 FQNNGV. Deletions cut 10 bases from V and 5 bases from J, with 11 bases between. This CDR3 has 11 amino acids. CDR3 sequence (DNA): TGTGCCACTCGGTGGGGGGAGACCCAGTACTTC. Its protein product is CATRWGETQYF.

This clonotype has only a few counts. V usage is TRBV7-2 and J usage is TRBJ1-1; no clear D gene. The CDR3 runs 15 residues. Germline loops: CDR1 SGHTA, CDR2 FQGNSA. The V gene lost 5 bases and the J gene lost 1 base, with 14 bases spanning the gap. The CDR3 sequence: CASSTWRQENTEAFF. CDR3 in DNA: TGTGCCAGCAGCACTTGGCGGCAGGAGAACACTGAAGCTTTCTTT.